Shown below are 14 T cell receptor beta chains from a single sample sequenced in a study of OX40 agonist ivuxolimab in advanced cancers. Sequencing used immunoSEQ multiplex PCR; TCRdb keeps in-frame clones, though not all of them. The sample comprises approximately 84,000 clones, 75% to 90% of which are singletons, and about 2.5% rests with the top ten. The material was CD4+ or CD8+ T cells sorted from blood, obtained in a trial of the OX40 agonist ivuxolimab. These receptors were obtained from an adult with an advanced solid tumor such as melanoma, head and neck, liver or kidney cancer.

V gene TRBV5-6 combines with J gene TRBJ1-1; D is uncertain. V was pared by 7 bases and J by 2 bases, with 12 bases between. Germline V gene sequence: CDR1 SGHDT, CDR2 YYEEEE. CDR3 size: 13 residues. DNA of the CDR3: TGTGCCAGCTATTTTGACGGTAACACTGAAGCTTTCTTT. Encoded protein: CASYFDGNTEAFF.

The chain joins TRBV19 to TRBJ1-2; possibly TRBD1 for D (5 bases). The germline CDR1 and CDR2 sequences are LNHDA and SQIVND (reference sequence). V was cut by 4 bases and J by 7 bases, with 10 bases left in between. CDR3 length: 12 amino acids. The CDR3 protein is CASSTLGGGYTF. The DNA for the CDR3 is TGTGCCAGTAGTACCCTCGGGGGTGGCTACACCTTC.

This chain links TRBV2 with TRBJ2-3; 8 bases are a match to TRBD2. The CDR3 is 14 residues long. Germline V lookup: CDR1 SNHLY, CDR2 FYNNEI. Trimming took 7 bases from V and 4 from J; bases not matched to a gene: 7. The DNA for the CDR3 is TGTGCCAGCATTATAGGACTAGCTGCAGATACGCAGTATTTT. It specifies CASIIGLAADTQYF.

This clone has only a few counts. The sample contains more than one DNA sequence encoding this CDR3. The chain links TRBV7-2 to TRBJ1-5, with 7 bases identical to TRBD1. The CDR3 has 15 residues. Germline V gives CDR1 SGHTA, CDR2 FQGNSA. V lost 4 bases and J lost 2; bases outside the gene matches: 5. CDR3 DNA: TGTGCCAGCAGCTCACAGGGGTCGGGCAATCAGCCCCAGCATTTT. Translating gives CASSSQGSGNQPQHF.

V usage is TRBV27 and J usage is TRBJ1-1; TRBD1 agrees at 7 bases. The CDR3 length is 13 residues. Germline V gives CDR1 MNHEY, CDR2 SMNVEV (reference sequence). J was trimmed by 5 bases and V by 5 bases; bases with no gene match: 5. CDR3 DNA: TGTGCCAGCAGTGAGGGCAGGGGGACTGAAGCTTTCTTT. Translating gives CASSEGRGTEAFF.

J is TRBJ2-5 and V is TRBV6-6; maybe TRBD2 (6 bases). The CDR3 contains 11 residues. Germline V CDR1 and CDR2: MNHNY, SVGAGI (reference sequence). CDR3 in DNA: TGTGCGTCCGGGGGTGCGGAGACCCAGTACTTC. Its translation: CASGGAETQYF.

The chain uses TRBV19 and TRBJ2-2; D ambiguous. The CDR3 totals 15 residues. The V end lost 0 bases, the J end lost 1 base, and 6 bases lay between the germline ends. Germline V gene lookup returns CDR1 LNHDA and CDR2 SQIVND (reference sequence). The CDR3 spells CASSIEWVNTGELFF. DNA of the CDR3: TGTGCCAGTAGTATAGAGTGGGTGAACACCGGGGAGCTGTTTTTT.

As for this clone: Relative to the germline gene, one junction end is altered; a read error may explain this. The CDR3 loop is CASSEPQLAGGFTGTQYF. The CDR3 DNA is TGTGCCAGCAGCGAGCCCCAACTAGCGGGGGGGTTCACAGGTACGCAGTATTTT. The gene calls are TRBV13 and TRBJ2-3; 13 bases are shared with TRBD2. CDR1 is PRHDT and CDR2 is FYEKMQ in the germline V gene (reference sequence). This CDR3 comprises 18 residues.

The DNA for the CDR3 is TGTGCCAGCAGCTCCCCCCAGGGGGCGGGGTCACCCCTCCACTTT. It codes for CASSSPQGAGSPLHF. This chain links TRBV28 with TRBJ1-6; the match to TRBD1 covers 8 bases. This CDR3 is 15 amino acids long. After removal of 6 bases from V and 10 bases from J, the junction contained 11 bases not matched to a gene. The V gene's germline CDR1 is MDHEN and CDR2 SYDVKM. The full variable domain, its missing parts supplied by reference TRBV28 and TRBJ1-6, is DVKVTQSSRYLVKRTGEKVFLECVQDMDHENMFWYRQDPGLGLRLIYFSYDVKMKEKGDIPEGYSVSREKKERFSLILESASTNQTSMYLCASSSPQGAGSPLHFGNGTRLTVT.

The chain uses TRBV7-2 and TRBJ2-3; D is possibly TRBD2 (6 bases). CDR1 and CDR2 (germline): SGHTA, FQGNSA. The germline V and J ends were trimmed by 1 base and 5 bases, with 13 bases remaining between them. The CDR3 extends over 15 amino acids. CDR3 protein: CASSLGGDYGDTQYF. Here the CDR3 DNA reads TGTGCCAGCAGCTTAGGGGGGGATTATGGAGATACGCAGTATTTT.

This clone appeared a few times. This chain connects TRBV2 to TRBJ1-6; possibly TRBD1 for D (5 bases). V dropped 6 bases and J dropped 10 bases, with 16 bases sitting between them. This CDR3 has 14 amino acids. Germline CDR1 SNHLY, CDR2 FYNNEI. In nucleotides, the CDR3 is TGTGCCAGCAGAGAAATCCCCCGGACATCACCCCTCCACTTT. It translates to CASREIPRTSPLHF.

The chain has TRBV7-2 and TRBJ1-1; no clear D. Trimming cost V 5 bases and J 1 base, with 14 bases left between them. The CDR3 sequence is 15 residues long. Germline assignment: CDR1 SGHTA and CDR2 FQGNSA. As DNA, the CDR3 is TGTGCCAGCAGCCCCCAAACGGGAGAGAACACTGAAGCTTTCTTT. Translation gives CASSPQTGENTEAFF.

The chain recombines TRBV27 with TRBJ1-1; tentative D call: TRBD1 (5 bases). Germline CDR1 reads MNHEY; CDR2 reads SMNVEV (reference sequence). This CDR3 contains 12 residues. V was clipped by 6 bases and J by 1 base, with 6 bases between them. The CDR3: CASSGQNTEAFF. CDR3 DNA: TGTGCCAGCAGCGGACAGAACACTGAAGCTTTCTTT.

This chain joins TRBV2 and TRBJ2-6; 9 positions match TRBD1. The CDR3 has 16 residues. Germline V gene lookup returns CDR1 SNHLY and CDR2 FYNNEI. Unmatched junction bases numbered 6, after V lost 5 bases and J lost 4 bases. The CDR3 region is CASSYGQGTGANVLTF. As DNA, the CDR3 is TGTGCCAGCAGTTACGGACAGGGGACAGGGGCCAACGTCCTGACTTTC.